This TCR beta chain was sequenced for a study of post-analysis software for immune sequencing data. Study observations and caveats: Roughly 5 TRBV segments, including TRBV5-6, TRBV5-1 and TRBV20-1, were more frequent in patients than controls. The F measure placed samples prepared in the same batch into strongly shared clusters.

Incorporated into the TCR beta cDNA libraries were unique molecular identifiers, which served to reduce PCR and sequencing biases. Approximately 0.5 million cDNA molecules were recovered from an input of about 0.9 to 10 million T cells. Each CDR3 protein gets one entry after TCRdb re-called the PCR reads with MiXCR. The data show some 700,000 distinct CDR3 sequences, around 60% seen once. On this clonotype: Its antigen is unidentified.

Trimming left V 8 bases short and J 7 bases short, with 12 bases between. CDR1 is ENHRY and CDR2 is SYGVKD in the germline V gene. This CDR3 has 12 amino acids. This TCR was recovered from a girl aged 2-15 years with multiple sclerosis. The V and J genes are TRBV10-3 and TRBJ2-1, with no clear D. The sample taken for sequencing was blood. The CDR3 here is CAIGRAVNEQFF. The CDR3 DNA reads TGTGCCATCGGCCGGGCGGTTAATGAGCAGTTCTTC.